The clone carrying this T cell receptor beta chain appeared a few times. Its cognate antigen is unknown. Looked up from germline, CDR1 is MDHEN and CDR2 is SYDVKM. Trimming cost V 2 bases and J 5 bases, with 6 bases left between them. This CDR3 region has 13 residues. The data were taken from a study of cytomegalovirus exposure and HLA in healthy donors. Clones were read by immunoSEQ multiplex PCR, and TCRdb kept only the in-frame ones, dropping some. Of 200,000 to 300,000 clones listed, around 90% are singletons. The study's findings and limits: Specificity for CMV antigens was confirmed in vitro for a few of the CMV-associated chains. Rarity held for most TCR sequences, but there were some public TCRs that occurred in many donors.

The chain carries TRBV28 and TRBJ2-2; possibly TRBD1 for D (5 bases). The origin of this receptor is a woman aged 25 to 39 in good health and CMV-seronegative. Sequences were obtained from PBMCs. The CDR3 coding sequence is TGTGCCAGCAGTTTACAGGGAACCGGGGAGCTGTTTTTT. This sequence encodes CASSLQGTGELFF.